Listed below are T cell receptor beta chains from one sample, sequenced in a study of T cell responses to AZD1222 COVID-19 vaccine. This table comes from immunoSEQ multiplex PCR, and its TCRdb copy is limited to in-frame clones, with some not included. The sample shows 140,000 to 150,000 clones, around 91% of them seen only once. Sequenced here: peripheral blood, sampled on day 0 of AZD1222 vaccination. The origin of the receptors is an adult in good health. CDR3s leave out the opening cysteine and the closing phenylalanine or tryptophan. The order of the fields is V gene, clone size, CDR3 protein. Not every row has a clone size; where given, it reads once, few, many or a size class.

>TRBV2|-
ASSEQGGEQY
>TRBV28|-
ASSLLQGKLAGVSHEQY
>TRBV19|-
ASSILTGSGANVLT
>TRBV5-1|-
ASSLVGGTSTGELF
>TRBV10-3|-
AISESGRGAEQY
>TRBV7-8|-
ASSFRRERGGNEQF
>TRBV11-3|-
ASSLETGDEQF
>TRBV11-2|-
ASSLSRSQPQH
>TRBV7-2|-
ASSLAGAGSGNTIY
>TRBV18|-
ASSPGTVIFTGELF
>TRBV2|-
ASSEWQESSGNEKLF
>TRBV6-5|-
ASSPSSYNEQF
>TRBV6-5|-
ASSWDREISPLH
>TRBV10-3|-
AISEIGGNTEAF
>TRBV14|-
ASSQRGPAIGETQY
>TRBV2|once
ASSEGVYEQF
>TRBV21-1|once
ASSGRPRSQPQH
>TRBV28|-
ASSSPGNTEAF
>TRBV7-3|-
ASSNPGQETQY
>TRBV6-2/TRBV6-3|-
ASSTSDRVGQPQH